This T cell receptor (beta chain) derives from a study of early T cells in non-severe SARS-CoV-2 infection (dated by TCRdb to the early 2020s). At the level of the whole study: Because TCR sequencing relied on bulk RNA taken from unsorted whole blood, pairing of alpha and beta chains was not possible. Results and caveats for the whole study, not just this receptor: Matching against VDJdb was skewed toward anti-spike CD8 responses, likely underestimated virus-specific expansions, and missed private and CD4 specificities.

From a lookup of the germline V gene (reference sequence), CDR1 and CDR2 are DFQATT and SNEGSKA. V and J are trimmed by 1 base and 5 bases, and the gene matches miss 8 bases of the junction. The CDR3 goes from the cysteine to the phenylalanine over 16 residues. The kept DNA is CDR3 alone, 48 bases in frame from the first base. This was a case-control study nested in a cohort of healthcare workers in London, UK, who had nasopharyngeal swab PCR tests and blood samples taken every week. Between 23 and 31 March 2020, the week of the UK lockdown, healthcare workers were enrolled and then followed up weekly for as long as 16 weeks. The receptor library was made with 5' RACE. Sequencing instrument: NextSeq 500. The TCR library protocol attached unique molecular identifiers to individual cDNA molecules to correct for sequencing error and PCR bias. Both TCR alpha and beta chains were sequenced, and tight co-correlation was observed between alpha and beta sequence abundances in each sample. The paper's data handling went like this. Decombinator V4 was used to annotate the V gene, J gene and CDR3 of the TCR sequences. TCRs were defined as expanded if a significant change between any two time points was detected under a Poisson model with p below 0.0001. Abundances of TCRs were expressed as counts per million after normalisation to the total number of TCRs sequenced in each sample. TRAV1-2 paired with TRAJ12, TRAJ20 or TRAJ33 defined MAIT TCRs, while TRAV10 paired with TRAJ18 defined iNKT TCRs. VDJdb, accessed 1 November 2021, was searched for CMV, EBV and SARS-CoV-2 annotated TCRs, with TCRs annotated for multiple antigens excluded. TCRdb reprocessing: public reads trimmed at Q25 with fastp, clones called with MiXCR, in-frame beta chains kept. Rows are unified per CDR3 protein, each entry keeping the most common DNA and genes. None of the V and J calls come from the authors' own analysis; TCRdb made them. A total of about 26,000 distinct CDR3 sequences appear in this sample, 5% to 6.5% of them only once. 3.5% to 4.5% of the sample is in the top ten clones.

This clonotype occurred once. The antigen it recognizes is unknown. Base qualities are not provided; no much larger clone lies one nucleotide away. A single read counts as weak evidence. Sequenced input: whole blood. The chain links TRBV20-1 with TRBJ2-1; 10 nucleotides in the junction match TRBD2. The sequence was collected from an adult who was a healthcare worker with PCR-confirmed SARS-CoV-2 infection or an uninfected control (not recorded which). Here is the DNA: TGCAGTGCTAGAGTCCCAAGCGGGGGGGCAAACAATGAGCAGTTCTTC. Translated, it gives CSARVPSGGANNEQFF.